This TCR beta chain stems from a study of beta chain features in type 1 diabetes. Study observations and caveats: All four CD4+ subsets of Type 1 diabetes patients contained TCRB CDR3s that were moderately but significantly shorter. Comparison showed that naive, central memory and Treg TCRB repertoires appeared more similar among patients than among healthy donors. PCR may have favored shorter templates equally in patients and controls.

As regards this clone: Antigen specificity is unknown.

cDNA synthesis used the whole RNA isolate, giving expressed TCRB sequences. Only in-frame clones appear in the TCRdb table, and some are missing; sequencing was by immunoSEQ multiplex PCR. Here the sample spans 130,000 to 150,000 clones, about 12% being singletons. Deletions cut 6 bases from V and 6 bases from J, with 8 bases between. In germline, CDR1 is MDHEN, CDR2 SYDVKM. The CDR3 contains 12 residues. The chain has TRBV28 and TRBJ1-4, with a possible D match to TRBD1 (5 bases). The clonotype comes from a man younger than 35 with type 1 diabetes. Sequenced input: central memory CD4+ T cells from blood. The CDR3 DNA reads as TGTGCCAGCAGCACAGGCTATGAAAAACTGTTTTTT. It is translated as CASSTGYEKLFF.